These 28 T cell receptor beta chains originate from one sample sequenced in a study of CD8+CD57+ T cells in acquired aplastic anemia (dated by TCRdb to the late 2010s). Sequenced on an Illumina HiSeq 2000. Genomic DNA was used as template for profiling of TCR beta VDJ combinations and CDR3 sequences. Using fastp at Q25 and MiXCR, TCRdb reprocessed the public reads and kept productive beta chains. Rows with one shared CDR3 protein collapse into an entry with the most common genes and DNA. Within this sample are around 500,000 distinct CDR3 sequences, with around 30% of them counted one time only. Less than 1% of the sample lies in the top ten. Flow cytometry had shown CD8+CD57+ cell expansion in the patients selected for sequencing. Input material: sorted CD4+, CD8+, or CD8+CD57+ T cells (not recorded which) from PBMCs. The origin of the receptors is a human donor with aplastic anemia.

The chain is built from TRBV20-1 and TRBJ2-2; the D gene is possibly TRBD2 (5 bases). There are 14 residues in the CDR3. Per germline, CDR1 DFQATT and CDR2 SNEGSKA (reference sequence). Deletions cut 3 bases from V and 0 bases from J, with 8 bases between. CDR3 loop: CSARALANTGELFF. The CDR3 nucleotides read TGCAGTGCTAGGGCACTAGCGAACACCGGGGAGCTGTTTTTT.

In regard to this clonotype: The conserved closing phenylalanine or tryptophan is absent in this CDR3, likely reflecting a read error. The chain has TRBV6-1 and TRBJ1-5; possibly TRBD1 for D (5 bases). Looked up from germline, CDR1 is MNHNS and CDR2 is SASEGT. Between the trimmed V and J ends, which lost 6 bases and 9 bases, there was a span of 9 bases. This CDR3 is built from 11 residues. The CDR3 protein is CASRSGGPQHL. The CDR3 nucleotides read TGTGCCAGCAGGAGTGGGGGGCCCCAGCATCTT.

This clonotype was counted ten times or more. The chain couples TRBV5-6 to TRBJ2-7; 7 nucleotides match TRBD1. This CDR3 has 14 residues. V gave up 4 bases and J gave up 4 bases; unmatched junction bases: 8. The germline gives CDR1 SGHDT, CDR2 YYEEEE. CDR3 in amino acids: CASSHRTGIYEQYF. CDR3 DNA: TGTGCCAGCAGCCATCGGACAGGCATTTACGAGCAGTACTTC.

This clonotype was counted many times. V gene TRBV29-1 combines with J gene TRBJ2-3; D unresolved. Per germline, CDR1 SQVTM and CDR2 ANQGSEA. CDR3 length: 15 amino acids. Trimming pared 8 bases from V and 2 bases from J, leaving 20 bases between. As DNA, the CDR3 is TGCAGCACTACCCCCCGTCGCACCCCCACAGATACGCAGTATTTT. This sequence encodes CSTTPRRTPTDTQYF.

The CDR3 DNA sequence: TGTGCCAGCACAGGGGGCTCTGGAATCTACGAGCAGTACTTC. Its protein product is CASTGGSGIYEQYF. The genes are TRBV6-2 or TRBV6-3 and TRBJ2-7; 8 bases match TRBD1. The V gene's germline CDR1 is MNHEY and CDR2 SVGEGT. Unmatched junction bases numbered 8, after V lost 7 bases and J lost 3 bases. This CDR3 has 14 amino acids.

This clonotype came up many times. This chain joins TRBV6-4 and TRBJ1-6, with 8 bases lining up with TRBD1. This CDR3 is 14 amino acids long. CDR1 and CDR2 (germline): MRHNA, SNTAGT. V shed 6 bases, J shed 9 bases, and the junction held 7 bases outside the gene matches. CDR3 loop: CASRKDRVASPLHF. CDR3 nucleotides: TGTGCCAGCAGAAAGGACAGGGTAGCTTCACCCCTCCACTTT.

The sample holds many counts of this clonotype. The chain couples TRBV29-1 to TRBJ2-7; D not resolved. Looked up from germline, CDR1 is SQVTM and CDR2 is ANQGSEA. The CDR3 spans 13 residues. Trimming cost V 4 bases and J 2 bases, with 12 bases left between them. CDR3 nucleotide sequence: TGCAGCGTTGTGGCCGAAGTAACCTACGAGCAGTACTTC. Its protein is CSVVAEVTYEQYF.

The rearrangement uses TRBV11-2 and TRBJ1-3; D is undetermined. The CDR3 loop spans 14 amino acids. V lost 4 bases to trimming and J lost 0 bases, with 7 bases between them. Germline lookup yields CDR1 SGHAT and CDR2 FQNNGV. Written as DNA, the CDR3 is TGTGCCAGCAGCTCGGAGTTCTCTGGAAACACCATATATTTT. Its protein is CASSSEFSGNTIYF.

This clonotype was seen at least ten times. This rearrangement joins TRBV7-2 to TRBJ2-7, with D perhaps matching TRBD1 or TRBD2 (5 bases each). V was shortened by 4 bases and J by 1 base, with 14 bases between the two germline ends. Germline V gene lookup returns CDR1 SGHTA and CDR2 FQGNSA. The CDR3 has 15 amino acids. CDR3 protein: CASSSLPGPSYEQYF. In nucleotides, the CDR3 is TGTGCCAGCAGCTCACTCCCGGGACCGTCCTACGAGCAGTACTTC.

This clonotype was detected only a few times. The V call is TRBV5-4, the J call TRBJ2-7; 15 nucleotides agree with TRBD2. CDR1 and CDR2 (germline): SGHNT, YYREEE (reference sequence). The CDR3 is 17 amino acids. The J segment lost 6 bases and the V segment lost 0 bases, leaving 7 bases of the junction unmatched. CDR3 residues: CASSLGGLAGGNREQYF. CDR3 bases: TGTGCCAGCAGCTTGGGGGGACTAGCGGGAGGTAATCGCGAGCAGTACTTC.

There are many counts of this clonotype. In DNA, the CDR3 is TGCAGTGCTAAAGGGACAGGGAGGGAGACCCAGTACTTC. Protein sequence: CSAKGTGRETQYF. The rearrangement links TRBV20-1 to TRBJ2-5; 9 bases map to TRBD1. The CDR3 loop spans 13 amino acids. Germline CDR1 is DFQATT and CDR2 is SNEGSKA (reference sequence). J was trimmed by 5 bases and V by 4 bases; bases with no gene match: 5.

The chain is built from TRBV20-1 and TRBJ2-5; the D is unclear. The germline CDR1 and CDR2 sequences are DFQATT and SNEGSKA (reference sequence). The CDR3 extends over 15 amino acids. V lost 5 bases, J lost 4 bases, and 20 bases lay in between. CDR3 nucleotides: TGCAGTGCTCCCGATGGGTCACACTGGGGAGAGACCCAGTACTTC. Translated: CSAPDGSHWGETQYF.

For this clonotype: A read error is possible here, since a much larger clone lies one base away. This is likely a read error, given that the CDR3 carries no conserved phenylalanine or tryptophan at its end. The CDR3 region is CASRSGLGPYEQYL. In DNA, the CDR3 is TGCGCCAGCAGATCGGGGTTAGGGCCCTACGAGCAGTACCTC. This chain connects TRBV5-1 to TRBJ2-7; weak D call: TRBD2 (5 bases). V was cut by 5 bases and J by 2 bases, with 14 bases left in between. This CDR3 spans 14 amino acids. Germline V gene data show CDR1 as SGHRS and CDR2 as YFSETQ.

This clonotype was recorded a few times. The DNA is left out, because the CDR3 cannot be placed on it with certainty; the CDR3 is given as TCRdb lists it. The CDR3 region is CSVVGQGAYGQCF. This sequence joins TRBV29-1 and TRBJ2-7; the D call in the table, TRBD1, was not verified against the DNA. The germline gives CDR1 SQVTM, CDR2 ANQGSEA. The CDR3 is 13 amino acids long, termini counted.

This clonotype was observed a few times. The V gene is TRBV7-9, the J gene TRBJ2-2; 8 bases are a match to TRBD1. The CDR3 contains 14 residues. The junction had 3 bases not matched to a gene; V was cut back by 3 bases and J by 6 bases. From germline, CDR1 is SEHNR and CDR2 FQNEAQ (reference sequence). The chain's CDR3 is CASSLTGESGELFF. In nucleotides, the CDR3 is TGTGCCAGCAGCTTGACAGGGGAATCCGGGGAGCTGTTTTTT.

In this sample, this clonotype turned up many times. The V and J genes are TRBV15 and TRBJ1-5; D gene uncertain. The CDR3 has 13 amino acids. Germline loops: CDR1 LNHNV, CDR2 YYDKDF (reference sequence). V lost 1 base to trimming and J lost 3 bases, with 4 bases between them. In nucleotides, the CDR3 is TGTGCCACCAGCAGAGGGCCCAATCAGCCCCAGCATTTT. This sequence encodes CATSRGPNQPQHF.

The chain links TRBV7-6 to TRBJ2-1; D perhaps matches TRBD1 (5 bases). The CDR3 totals 15 residues. The V end was cut by 0 bases, the J end by 6 bases, with 12 bases between. Germline values: CDR1 SGHVS, CDR2 FNYEAQ. CDR3 DNA sequence: TGTGCCAGCAGCTTAGCCCCGGCCCAGGGCAATGAGCAGTTCTTC. Residues: CASSLAPAQGNEQFF.

The rearrangement uses TRBV4-2 and TRBJ1-2, with 8 bases lining up with TRBD1. V shed 0 bases, J shed 8 bases, and the junction held 8 bases outside the gene matches. From germline, CDR1 is LGHNA and CDR2 YNFKEQ. The CDR3 length is 15 residues. CDR3 sequence (DNA): TGTGCCAGCAGCCAAGAAAGACAGGGGAGGGGCGGCTACACCTTC. Its protein product is CASSQERQGRGGYTF.

The V and J genes are TRBV2 and TRBJ2-3; D possibly matches TRBD1 or TRBD2 (5 bases each). V lost 8 bases to trimming and J lost 1 base, with 13 bases between them. This CDR3 is 14 amino acids long. CDR1 and CDR2 from the germline V gene are SNHLY and FYNNEI. This CDR3 is CASFRDPRTDTQYF. CDR3 DNA sequence: TGTGCCAGCTTCCGGGACCCCCGCACAGATACGCAGTATTTT.

This clonotype was counted many times. The chain is built from TRBV29-1 and TRBJ1-2; D not certain. The germline V gene has CDR1 SQVTM and CDR2 ANQGSEA. The CDR3 is 11 amino acids. V was cut by 6 bases and J by 5 bases, with 10 bases left in between. Here the CDR3 reads CSVLDIYGYTF. The CDR3 bases are TGCAGCGTGCTGGATATTTATGGCTACACCTTC. The whole variable domain, remainder taken from reference TRBV29-1 and TRBJ1-2, is SAVISQKPSRDICQRGTSLTIQCQVDSQVTMMFWYRQQPGQSLTLIATANQGSEATYESGFVIDKFPISRPNLTFSTLTVSNMSPEDSSIYLCSVLDIYGYTFGSGTRLTVV.

Only one count was recorded for this clonotype. This chain connects TRBV20-1 to TRBJ2-1, with 10 bases fitting TRBD2. In germline, CDR1 is DFQATT, CDR2 SNEGSKA (reference sequence). The CDR3 is 16 amino acids. The ends lost 4 bases at V and 5 bases at J; junction bases unmatched: 11. The chain's CDR3 is CSATKSGGAPNNEQFF. The DNA for the CDR3 is TGCAGTGCTACAAAAAGCGGGGGGGCCCCAAACAATGAGCAGTTCTTC.

This clonotype has only a few counts. V usage is TRBV20-1 and J usage is TRBJ1-1; no definite D call. In germline, CDR1 is DFQATT, CDR2 SNEGSKA (reference sequence). With 2 bases removed from V and 0 bases from J, the gap between germline ends came to 7 bases. This CDR3 region has 13 residues. CDR3 sequence (DNA): TGCAGTGCTAGACGGGCCGTGAACACTGAAGCTTTCTTT. This translates into CSARRAVNTEAFF.

The chain is built from TRBV19 and TRBJ2-3, with 8 bases lining up with TRBD2. The germline gives CDR1 LNHDA, CDR2 SQIVND (reference sequence). The CDR3 is 15 residues long. Unmatched junction bases numbered 3, after V lost 3 bases and J lost 1 base. CDR3 region: CASSIRRGGTDTQYF. The CDR3, as DNA: TGTGCCAGTAGTATTAGGCGGGGGGGCACAGATACGCAGTATTTT.

Comment on this clonotype: An end of the junction differs from the germline gene, which may be a read error. The chain has TRBV10-3 and TRBJ2-3, with 8 bases lining up with TRBD1. This CDR3 region has 16 residues. Per the germline V gene, CDR1 is ENHRY and CDR2 is SYGVKD. This CDR3 is CASSQLPAGTGRTQYF. The CDR3 DNA follows: TGTGCCAGCAGTCAACTCCCAGCCGGGACAGGCCGTACGCAGTATTTT.

This clonotype was detected ten times or more. The chain employs TRBV11-1 and TRBJ2-7; tentatively, D is TRBD1 or TRBD2 (5 bases each). This CDR3 comprises 13 residues. V gave up 5 bases and J gave up 3 bases, with 11 bases separating them. Germline V gene data show CDR1 as SGHAT and CDR2 as FQDESV (reference sequence). CDR3 coding DNA: TGTGCCAGCAGCGTGATGGGGGACTACGAGCAGTACTTC. Its translation is CASSVMGDYEQYF.

This sequence joins TRBV30 and TRBJ2-1; 7 bases agree with TRBD1. The junction had 9 bases not matched to a gene; V was cut back by 4 bases and J by 3 bases. The CDR3 covers 15 residues. Germline lookup yields CDR1 GTSNPN and CDR2 SVGIG (reference sequence). In nucleotides, the CDR3 is TGTGCCTGGATGGTTCCGGGACAGATCTACAATGAGCAGTTCTTC. Translation gives CAWMVPGQIYNEQFF.

This clonotype was observed a few times. The chain is built from TRBV19 and TRBJ2-7; D is perhaps TRBD2 (5 bases). The CDR3 runs to 15 residues. The germline V gene has CDR1 LNHDA and CDR2 SQIVND (reference sequence). Deletions cut 5 bases from V and 2 bases from J, with 16 bases between. The CDR3 DNA reads as TGTGCCAGTAGTTTCACTAGTATATTAACCTACGAGCAGTACTTC. This codes for CASSFTSILTYEQYF.

The genes are TRBV30 and TRBJ1-1, with D unresolved. This CDR3 contains 12 residues. The V end lost 3 bases, the J end lost 1 base, and 6 bases lay between the germline ends. Germline CDR1 GTSNPN, CDR2 SVGIG (reference sequence). The CDR3 DNA follows: TGTGCCTGGAGAGGGAGGAACACTGAAGCTTTCTTT. Translation gives CAWRGRNTEAFF.